The 22 T cell receptor beta chains presented below share a single source sample, sequenced in a study of CD8+ T cells in alopecia areata. Treatment: oral pan-JAK inhibitor, 5-10 mg twice daily. In each case, RNA was isolated and then reverse transcribed into cDNA as the sequencing template. The data were produced by immunoSEQ multiplex PCR, yet TCRdb's version contains in-frame clones alone and is incomplete. The data hold some 100,000 clones, with 44% observed a single time. This specimen was CD8+ T cells sorted from blood, taken at week 24, from a patient treated with tofacitinib. These receptors were obtained from a human donor with alopecia areata.

This clone was seen a handful of times. The gene calls are TRBV11-2 and TRBJ2-7; 8 nucleotides agree with TRBD1. Germline CDR1 and CDR2: SGHAT and FQNNGV. V shed 0 bases, J shed 7 bases, and the junction held 8 bases outside the gene matches. The CDR3 has 15 amino acids. CDR3 protein: CASSLDPGTGSEQYF. CDR3 DNA: TGTGCCAGCAGCTTAGACCCCGGGACAGGCAGTGAGCAGTACTTC.

This clone was counted between two and nine times. This chain joins TRBV5-1 and TRBJ2-5; D not certain. The V end lost 1 base, the J end lost 5 bases, and 15 bases lay between the germline ends. The CDR3 covers 15 residues. From germline, CDR1 is SGHRS and CDR2 YFSETQ. The CDR3 nucleotides are TGCGCCAGCAGCTTGTTGGAGTCTCGTGGGGAGACCCAGTACTTC. Translation: CASSLLESRGETQYF.

As concerns this clone: A much larger clonotype is one base distant, so this may be a read error. The chain employs TRBV5-4 and TRBJ2-1, with 11 bases aligning to TRBD2. J was trimmed by 4 bases and V by 4 bases; bases with no gene match: 1. Per the germline V gene, CDR1 is SGHNT and CDR2 is YYREEE (reference sequence). This CDR3 contains 14 residues. CDR3 amino acids: CASSPSGRYNEQFF. CDR3 DNA: TGTGCCAGCAGCCCTAGCGGGAGGTACAATGAGCAGTTCTTC.

This sequence joins TRBV28 and TRBJ1-1; D is undetermined. V lost 3 bases and J lost 1, with 9 bases in between. The CDR3 is made up of 14 amino acids. Germline loops: CDR1 MDHEN, CDR2 SYDVKM. CDR3 amino acids: CASSFRGANTEAFF. CDR3 sequence (DNA): TGTGCCAGCAGTTTCCGGGGAGCGAACACTGAAGCTTTCTTT.

The rearrangement links TRBV19 to TRBJ2-6; D not resolved. The germline V and J ends were trimmed by 7 bases and 0 bases, with 4 bases remaining between them. The V gene's germline CDR1 is LNHDA and CDR2 SQIVND (reference sequence). This CDR3 region has 13 residues. The DNA of the CDR3 is TGTGCCAGTACCCTCTCTGGGGCCAACGTCCTGACTTTC. This sequence encodes CASTLSGANVLTF.

The chain has TRBV19 and TRBJ2-1, with 13 bases identical to TRBD2. V was clipped by 5 bases and J by 12 bases; unmatched bases: 4. Germline loops: CDR1 LNHDA, CDR2 SQIVND (reference sequence). This CDR3 spans 13 amino acids. CDR3 sequence (DNA): TGTGCCAGTAGTTGGACTAGCGGGAGCGGGCAGTTCTTC. It translates to CASSWTSGSGQFF.

The rearrangement links TRBV19 to TRBJ2-1; unclear D gene. Germline loops: CDR1 LNHDA, CDR2 SQIVND (reference sequence). V lost 4 bases and J lost 1, with 11 bases in between. This CDR3 comprises 15 residues. CDR3 coding DNA: TGTGCCAGTAGTACTCCCCCAACTTCCTACAATGAGCAGTTCTTC. Encoded protein: CASSTPPTSYNEQFF.

The chain has TRBV25-1 and TRBJ2-1; 11 bases align to TRBD2. The CDR3 length is 16 residues. Unmatched junction bases numbered 9, after V lost 4 bases and J lost 7 bases. The germline CDR1 and CDR2 sequences are MGHDK and SYGVNS. The DNA of the CDR3 is TGTGCCAGCAGTGCAACTAGCGGGAGTAAACGGAATGAGCAGTTCTTC. Protein product: CASSATSGSKRNEQFF. The full variable domain, in which reference TRBV25-1 and TRBJ2-1 provide the parts outside the CDR3, is EADIYQTPRYLVIGTGKKITLECSQTMGHDKMYWYQQDPGMELHLIHYSYGVNSTEKGDLSSESTVSRIRTEHFPLTLESARPSHTSQYLCASSATSGSKRNEQFFGPGTRLTVL.

The J gene is TRBJ2-2, the V gene TRBV4-1, with 7 bases lining up with TRBD1. CDR1 and CDR2 from the germline V gene are MGHRA and YSYEKL. This CDR3 has 18 amino acids. Trimming took 0 bases from V and 4 from J; bases not matched to a gene: 11. CDR3 in amino acids: CASSQDIEGGFTTGELFF. The CDR3 nucleotides are TGCGCCAGCAGCCAAGATATCGAAGGGGGCTTCACCACCGGGGAGCTGTTTTTT.

A note on this clone: At one boundary the junction diverges from the germline segment, which might be a read error. V and J are TRBV27 and TRBJ2-1, with D unclear. The CDR3 extends over 13 amino acids. The germline gives CDR1 MNHEY, CDR2 SMNVEV (reference sequence). CDR3 protein: CASSLGWNNGQFF. The CDR3, as DNA: TGTGCCAGCAGTTTGGGGTGGAACAATGGGCAGTTCTTC.

The J gene is TRBJ2-1, the V gene TRBV2; no clear D. The V and J ends lost 4 bases and 9 bases respectively, with 13 bases between them. The CDR3 totals 13 residues. Looked up from germline, CDR1 is SNHLY and CDR2 is FYNNEI. CDR3 sequence: CASSGLAEAEQFF. CDR3 nucleotides: TGTGCCAGCAGTGGTCTGGCAGAAGCTGAGCAGTTCTTC. The full variable domain, completed using reference TRBV2 and TRBJ2-1, is EPEVTQTPSHQVTQMGQEVILRCVPISNHLYFYWYRQILGQKVEFLVSFYNNEISEKSEIFDDQFSVERPDGSNFTLKIRSTKLEDSAMYFCASSGLAEAEQFFGPGTRLTVL.

The V gene is TRBV10-3, the J gene TRBJ2-7; 10 bases are a match to TRBD2. The CDR3 is 14 residues long. Trimming took 6 bases from V and 4 from J; bases not matched to a gene: 6. Germline lookup yields CDR1 ENHRY and CDR2 SYGVKD. The CDR3 here is CAIRSSGRGYEQYF. CDR3 nucleotide sequence: TGTGCCATCAGATCGAGCGGGAGGGGATACGAGCAGTACTTC.

This rearrangement joins TRBV4-3 to TRBJ2-1; 9 bases fit TRBD1. J gave up 9 bases and V 0 bases, and 18 bases lay outside the gene matches. The length of the CDR3 is 19 residues. CDR1 is LGHNA and CDR2 is YSLEER in the germline V gene. In DNA form, the CDR3 reads TGCGCCAGCAGCCAAGAAGGCGGGTTGGACAGGGGAAGCTTCAGTGAGCAGTTCTTC. This sequence encodes CASSQEGGLDRGSFSEQFF.

This chain connects TRBV19 to TRBJ1-5, with a tentative D call TRBD1 (5 bases). Per germline, CDR1 LNHDA and CDR2 SQIVND (reference sequence). The CDR3 is 13 residues long. Between the trimmed V and J ends, which lost 7 bases and 7 bases, there was a span of 14 bases. The CDR3 coding sequence is TGTGCCAGTACCTCTGAGGGGAACCAGCCCCAGCATTTT. Translating it yields CASTSEGNQPQHF.

In this sample, this clone turned up once. CDR3 nucleotide sequence: TGCGCCAGCAGGTTAGCGGGGCGAAACAATGAGCAGTTCTTC. Protein: CASRLAGRNNEQFF. This chain links TRBV5-1 with TRBJ2-1, with 8 bases that match TRBD2. V gave up 5 bases and J gave up 5 bases; unmatched junction bases: 6. CDR1 and CDR2 (germline): SGHRS, YFSETQ. The CDR3 covers 14 residues.

J is TRBJ1-5 and V is TRBV6-5; a possible D gene is TRBD1 (6 bases). Per the germline V gene, CDR1 is MNHEY and CDR2 is SVGAGI. V was clipped by 0 bases and J by 6 bases, with 9 bases between them. The CDR3 is made up of 14 amino acids. CDR3 sequence reads: CASSYSQGSQPQHF. The CDR3 nucleotides are TGTGCCAGCAGTTACTCTCAGGGGTCTCAGCCCCAGCATTTT.

This rearrangement joins TRBV29-1 to TRBJ1-1; TRBD1 matches at 7 bases. Germline values: CDR1 SQVTM, CDR2 ANQGSEA. CDR3 length: 16 residues. With V trimmed by 2 bases and J by 7 bases, 16 bases remained unmatched. Written as DNA, the CDR3 is TGCAGCGTTGAATTGGCCTTCGGCCCCAGGGGGGGTGAAGCTTTCTTT. Protein: CSVELAFGPRGGEAFF.

The chain couples TRBV29-1 to TRBJ2-7, with D tentatively TRBD1 or TRBD2 (6 bases each). The CDR3 runs 14 residues. Per the germline V gene, CDR1 is SQVTM and CDR2 is ANQGSEA. V was trimmed by 1 base and J by 6 bases, leaving 16 bases between them. In nucleotides, the CDR3 is TGCAGCGTTGAAGGGACGGGGGCCGTCGGCGAGCAGTACTTC. This sequence encodes CSVEGTGAVGEQYF.

The table lists this clone with a few counts. This chain links TRBV19 with TRBJ2-2, with D perhaps TRBD2 (6 bases). Looked up from germline, CDR1 is LNHDA and CDR2 is SQIVND (reference sequence). The CDR3 is 14 amino acids. V lost 7 bases and J lost 1, with 10 bases in between. CDR3 amino acids: CASKGTVNTGELFF. As DNA, the CDR3 is TGTGCCAGTAAAGGGACTGTGAACACCGGGGAGCTGTTTTTT.

This chain links TRBV4-2 with TRBJ2-7, with 11 positions matching TRBD2. V shed 2 bases, J shed 1 base, and the junction held 19 bases outside the gene matches. The length of the CDR3 is 21 residues. Germline values: CDR1 LGHNA, CDR2 YNFKEQ. CDR3 DNA sequence: TGTGCCAGCAGCCAATTCCATCCTTCCCCCCCGGTAGCGGGAGGGTCCTACGAGCAGTACTTC. It codes for CASSQFHPSPPVAGGSYEQYF.

Of note for this clone: One junction end does not reproduce the germline sequence, and a read error may be involved. The V call is TRBV25-1, the J call TRBJ2-5, with TRBD2 identical over 7 bases. The CDR3 consists of 11 residues. Looked up from germline, CDR1 is MGHDK and CDR2 is SYGVNS. In DNA, the CDR3 is TGTGCCAGCAGTGAGGGGGGGAGCCGGGACTTC. It is translated as CASSEGGSRDF.

The chain uses TRBV13 and TRBJ2-7; 7 bases map to TRBD2. The CDR3 sequence is 15 residues long. V was pared by 4 bases and J by 4 bases, with 10 bases of the junction left unmatched. The V gene's germline CDR1 is PRHDT and CDR2 FYEKMQ (reference sequence). In DNA, the CDR3 is TGTGCCAGCAGCTCGCAGCGGGACGGACCTTACGAGCAGTACTTC. As protein: CASSSQRDGPYEQYF.